These 10 T cell receptor beta chains share one sample of origin, sequenced in a study of blood T cell repertoires in COVID-19. The repertoire was sequenced with immunoSEQ multiplex PCR; TCRdb's copy has only in-frame clones and lacks some. In the table there are approximately 130,000 clones, approximately 84% of which are singletons. Specimen: peripheral blood. The source of these receptors is a human donor in a cohort sampled during active COVID-19.

This clone showed up just a few times. V and J are TRBV7-9 and TRBJ2-7, with 8 bases matching TRBD1. Germline CDR1 is SEHNR and CDR2 is FQNEAQ (reference sequence). The CDR3 covers 15 residues. The V segment lost 5 bases and the J segment 2 bases; nucleotides outside the gene matches: 8. The CDR3 DNA is TGTGCCAGCAGCCCGCAGGGGGCTGGGGCCTACGAGCAGTACTTC. Amino acids: CASSPQGAGAYEQYF.

This clone came up a few times. The chain is built from TRBV5-4 and TRBJ1-2; D is possibly TRBD1 (6 bases). V shed 6 bases and J shed 2 bases, with 14 bases lying between them. This CDR3 comprises 14 residues. Germline assignment: CDR1 SGHNT and CDR2 YYREEE (reference sequence). CDR3 nucleotides: TGTGCCAGCACTTGGGGGCTAAGGAACTATGGCTACACCTTC. Its translation: CASTWGLRNYGYTF. The complete variable domain, with remaining parts taken from reference TRBV5-4 and TRBJ1-2, reads ETGVTQSPTHLIKTRGQQVTLRCSSQSGHNTVSWYQQALGQGPQFIFQYYREEENGRGNFPPRFSGLQFPNYSSELNVNALELDDSALYLCASTWGLRNYGYTFGSGTRLTVV.

This chain joins TRBV4-1 and TRBJ1-2, with unresolved D. Germline CDR1 MGHRA, CDR2 YSYEKL. The CDR3 runs 15 residues. Trimming removed 0 bases at V and 0 bases at J, with 8 bases between. The CDR3 sequence is CASSQELSANYGYTF. In DNA form, the CDR3 reads TGCGCCAGCAGCCAAGAACTCTCCGCTAACTATGGCTACACCTTC.

The chain employs TRBV27 and TRBJ1-5, with a possible D match to TRBD1 (5 bases). V gave up 4 bases and J gave up 0 bases, with 13 bases separating them. The CDR3 is 16 residues long. Germline V lookup: CDR1 MNHEY, CDR2 SMNVEV (reference sequence). CDR3 sequence reads: CASSSSRVYSNQPQHF. The CDR3 DNA reads TGTGCCAGCAGTTCCTCCAGGGTTTATAGCAATCAGCCCCAGCATTTT.

V usage is TRBV5-4 and J usage is TRBJ2-7, with 8 bases fitting TRBD1. V shed 4 bases and J 1 base; nucleotides not matched to a gene: 13. Germline loops: CDR1 SGHNT, CDR2 YYREEE (reference sequence). The CDR3 contains 17 residues. The CDR3 protein is CASSLPGTGRGSYEQYF. The CDR3 DNA reads as TGTGCCAGCAGCCTCCCCGGGACAGGTAGAGGGTCCTACGAGCAGTACTTC.

The rearrangement links TRBV2 to TRBJ1-3, with D unresolved. V dropped 6 bases and J dropped 0 bases, with 12 bases sitting between them. Germline values: CDR1 SNHLY, CDR2 FYNNEI. The CDR3 totals 15 residues. For the CDR3, the DNA is TGTGCCAGCAGATCCACTAGACTCTCTGGAAACACCATATATTTT. Translation: CASRSTRLSGNTIYF.

The chain couples TRBV6-5 to TRBJ2-7; D might be TRBD1 (6 bases). The CDR3 is 15 residues long. Trimming took off 7 bases at V and 3 bases at J, with 19 bases between the two ends. Germline CDR1 MNHEY, CDR2 SVGAGI. CDR3: CASTDRRTVDYEQYF. In DNA form, the CDR3 reads TGTGCCAGCACGGATCGTAGGACAGTAGACTACGAGCAGTACTTC.

The rearrangement links TRBV28 to TRBJ1-1, with D possibly matching TRBD1 (6 bases). This CDR3 has 13 residues. Germline V gene sequence: CDR1 MDHEN, CDR2 SYDVKM. V shed 4 bases and J shed 7 bases, with 13 bases lying between them. The CDR3 nucleotides are TGTGCCAGCAGTTCCGGGACAACCGTTGAAGCTTTCTTT. It is translated as CASSSGTTVEAFF.

This clone came up a few times. The V call is TRBV25-1, the J call TRBJ1-1; D may be TRBD1 (6 bases). The CDR3 has 14 amino acids. Trimming shortened V by 5 bases and J by 5 bases, and 15 bases separated the two germline ends. CDR1 is MGHDK, CDR2 SYGVNS, per germline. The CDR3 sequence is CASSSTGLWTEAFF. The CDR3 DNA is TGTGCCAGCAGTTCTACAGGGTTATGGACTGAAGCTTTCTTT.

This clone was recorded only once. V and J are TRBV18 and TRBJ1-3; no clear D gene. Germline V lookup: CDR1 KGHSH, CDR2 LQKENI. The CDR3 contains 17 residues. Trimming shortened V by 0 bases and J by 0 bases, and 12 bases separated the two germline ends. The CDR3 region is CASSPPNQLLSGNTIYF. Written as DNA, the CDR3 is TGTGCCAGCTCACCACCGAACCAACTTCTCTCTGGAAACACCATATATTTT.